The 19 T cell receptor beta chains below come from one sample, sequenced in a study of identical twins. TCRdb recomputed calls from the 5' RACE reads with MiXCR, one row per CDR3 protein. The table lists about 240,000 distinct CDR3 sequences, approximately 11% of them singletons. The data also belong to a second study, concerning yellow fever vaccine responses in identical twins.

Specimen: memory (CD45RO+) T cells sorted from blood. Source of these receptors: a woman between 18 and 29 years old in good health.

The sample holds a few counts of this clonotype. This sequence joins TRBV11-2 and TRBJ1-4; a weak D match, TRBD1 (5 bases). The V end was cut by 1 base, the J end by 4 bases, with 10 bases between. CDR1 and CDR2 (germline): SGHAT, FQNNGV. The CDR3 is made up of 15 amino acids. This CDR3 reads CASSLGGRSNEKLFF. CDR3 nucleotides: TGTGCCAGCAGCTTAGGGGGACGCAGTAATGAAAAACTGTTTTTT.

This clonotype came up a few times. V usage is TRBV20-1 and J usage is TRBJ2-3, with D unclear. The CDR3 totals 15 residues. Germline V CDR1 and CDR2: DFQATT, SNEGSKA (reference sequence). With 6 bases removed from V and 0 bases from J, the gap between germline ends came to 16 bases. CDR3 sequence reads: CSAHDKSSSTDTQYF. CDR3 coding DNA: TGCAGTGCCCATGATAAGAGTTCTAGCACAGATACGCAGTATTTT.

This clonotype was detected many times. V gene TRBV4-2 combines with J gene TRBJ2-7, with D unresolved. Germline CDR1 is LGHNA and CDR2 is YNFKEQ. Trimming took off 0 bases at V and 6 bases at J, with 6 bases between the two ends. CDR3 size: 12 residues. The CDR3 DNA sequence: TGTGCCAGCAGCCAAGATTCGCGCGAGCAGTACTTC. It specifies CASSQDSREQYF.

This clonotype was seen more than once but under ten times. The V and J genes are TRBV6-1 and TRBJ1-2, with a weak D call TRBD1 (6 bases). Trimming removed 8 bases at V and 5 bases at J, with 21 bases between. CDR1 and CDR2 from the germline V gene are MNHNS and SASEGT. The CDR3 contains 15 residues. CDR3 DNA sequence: TGTGCCAGCCGGTCAGCCGGGACAAGCGGTTATGGCTACACCTTC. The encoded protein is CASRSAGTSGYGYTF.

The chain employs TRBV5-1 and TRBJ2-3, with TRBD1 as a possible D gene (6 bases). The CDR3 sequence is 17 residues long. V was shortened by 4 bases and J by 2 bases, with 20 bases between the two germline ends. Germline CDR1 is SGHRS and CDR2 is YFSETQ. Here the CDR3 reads CASSPRIRGFSTDTQYF. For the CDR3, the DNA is TGCGCCAGCAGCCCCCGCATCAGGGGTTTTTCCACAGATACGCAGTATTTT.

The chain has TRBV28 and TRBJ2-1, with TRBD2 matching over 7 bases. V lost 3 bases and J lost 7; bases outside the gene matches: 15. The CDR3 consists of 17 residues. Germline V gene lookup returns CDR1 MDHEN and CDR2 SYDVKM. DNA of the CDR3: TGTGCCAGCAGTTTCGGGATCAGCGGGGAAGCCCCTAATGAGCAGTTCTTC. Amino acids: CASSFGISGEAPNEQFF.

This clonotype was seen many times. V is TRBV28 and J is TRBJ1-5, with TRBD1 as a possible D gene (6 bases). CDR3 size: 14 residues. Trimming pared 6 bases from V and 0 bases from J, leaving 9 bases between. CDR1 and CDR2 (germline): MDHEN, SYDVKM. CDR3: CASRETGSNQPQHF. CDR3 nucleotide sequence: TGTGCCAGCAGGGAGACAGGTAGCAATCAGCCCCAGCATTTT.

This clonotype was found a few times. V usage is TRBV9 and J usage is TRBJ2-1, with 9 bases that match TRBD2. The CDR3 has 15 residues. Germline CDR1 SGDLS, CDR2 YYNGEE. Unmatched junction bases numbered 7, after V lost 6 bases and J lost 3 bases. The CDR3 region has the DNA TGTGCCAGCACCCGGACTAGCGACAACTACAATGAGCAGTTCTTC. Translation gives CASTRTSDNYNEQFF.

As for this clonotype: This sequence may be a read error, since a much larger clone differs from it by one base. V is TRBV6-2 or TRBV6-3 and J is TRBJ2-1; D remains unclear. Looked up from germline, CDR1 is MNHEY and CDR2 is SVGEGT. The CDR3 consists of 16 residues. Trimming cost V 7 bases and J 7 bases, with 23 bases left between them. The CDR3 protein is CASIPELDRRSNEQFF. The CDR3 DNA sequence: TGTGCCAGCATCCCAGAGTTGGACCGCAGATCGAATGAGCAGTTCTTC.

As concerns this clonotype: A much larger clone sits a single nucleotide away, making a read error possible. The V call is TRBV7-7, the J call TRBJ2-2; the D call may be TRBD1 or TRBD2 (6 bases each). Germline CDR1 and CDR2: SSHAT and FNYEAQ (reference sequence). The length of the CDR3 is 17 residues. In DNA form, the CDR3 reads TGTGCTAGCTGCTTAGACAGGACACCCAGCGGGACCGGGGAGCTGTTTTTT. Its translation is CASCLDRTPSGTGELFF.

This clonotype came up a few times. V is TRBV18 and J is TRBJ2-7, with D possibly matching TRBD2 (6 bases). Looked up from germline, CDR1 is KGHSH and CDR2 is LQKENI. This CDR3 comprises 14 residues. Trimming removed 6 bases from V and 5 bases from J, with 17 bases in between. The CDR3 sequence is CASSPKSKRDEQYF. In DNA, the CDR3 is TGTGCCAGCTCGCCGAAGTCGAAGCGGGACGAGCAGTACTTC.

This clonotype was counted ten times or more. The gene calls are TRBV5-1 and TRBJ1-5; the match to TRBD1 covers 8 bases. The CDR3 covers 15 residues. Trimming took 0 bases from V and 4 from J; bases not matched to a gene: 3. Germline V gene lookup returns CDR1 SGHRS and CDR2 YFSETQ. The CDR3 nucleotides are TGCGCCAGCAGCTTGGGGGACAGGAGGAATCAGCCCCAGCATTTT. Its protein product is CASSLGDRRNQPQHF.

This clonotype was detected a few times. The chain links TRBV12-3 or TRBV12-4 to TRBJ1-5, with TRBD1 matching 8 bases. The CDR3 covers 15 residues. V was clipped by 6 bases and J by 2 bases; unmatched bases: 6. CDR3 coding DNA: TGTGCCAGCAGCGCAGGGGGCGGTGGCAATCAGCCCCAGCATTTT. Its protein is CASSAGGGGNQPQHF.

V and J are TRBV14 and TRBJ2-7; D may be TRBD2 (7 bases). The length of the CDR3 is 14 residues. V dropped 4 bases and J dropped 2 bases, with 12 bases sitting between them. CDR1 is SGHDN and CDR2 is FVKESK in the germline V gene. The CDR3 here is CASSRRGGPYEQYF. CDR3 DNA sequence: TGTGCCAGCAGCCGTAGGGGGGGACCCTACGAGCAGTACTTC.

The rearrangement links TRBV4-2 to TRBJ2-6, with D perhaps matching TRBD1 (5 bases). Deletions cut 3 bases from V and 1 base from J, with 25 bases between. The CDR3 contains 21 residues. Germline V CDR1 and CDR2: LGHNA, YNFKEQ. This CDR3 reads CASSHFPGKDRGGSGANVLTF. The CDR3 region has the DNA TGTGCCAGCAGCCACTTTCCAGGGAAAGATAGAGGTGGATCTGGGGCCAACGTCCTGACTTTC.

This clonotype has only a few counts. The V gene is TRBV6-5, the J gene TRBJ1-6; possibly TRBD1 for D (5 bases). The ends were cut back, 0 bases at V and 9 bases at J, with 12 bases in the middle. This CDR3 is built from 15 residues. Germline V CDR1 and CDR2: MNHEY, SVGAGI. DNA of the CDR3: TGTGCCAGCAGTTACTCGAGCCAGGGAGGTTCACCCCTCCACTTT. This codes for CASSYSSQGGSPLHF.

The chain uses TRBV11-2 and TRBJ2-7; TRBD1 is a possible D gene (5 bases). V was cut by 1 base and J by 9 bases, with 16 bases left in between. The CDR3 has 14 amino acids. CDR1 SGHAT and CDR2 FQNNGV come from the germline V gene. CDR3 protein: CASSLAGRAQLQYF. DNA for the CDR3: TGTGCCAGCAGCTTAGCGGGCAGGGCCCAACTGCAGTACTTC. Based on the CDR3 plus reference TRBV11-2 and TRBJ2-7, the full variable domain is EAGVAQSPRYKIIEKRQSVAFWCNPISGHATLYWYQQILGQGPKLLIQFQNNGVVDDSQLPKDRFSAERLKGVDSTLKIQPAKLEDSAVYLCASSLAGRAQLQYFGPGTRLTVT.

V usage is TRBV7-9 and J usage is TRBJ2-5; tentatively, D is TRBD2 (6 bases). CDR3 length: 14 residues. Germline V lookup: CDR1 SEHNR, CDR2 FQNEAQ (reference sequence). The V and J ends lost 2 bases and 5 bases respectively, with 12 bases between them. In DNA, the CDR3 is TGTGCCAGCAGCTTAAGACTAGGCGGGGAGACCCAGTACTTC. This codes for CASSLRLGGETQYF.

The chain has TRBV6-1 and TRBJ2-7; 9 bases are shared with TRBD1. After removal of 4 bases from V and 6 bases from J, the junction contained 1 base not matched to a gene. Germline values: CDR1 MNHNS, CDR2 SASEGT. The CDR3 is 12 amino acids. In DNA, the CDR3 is TGTGCCAGCAGTGGGGACAGGGCCGAGCAGTACTTC. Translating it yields CASSGDRAEQYF.